The clone carrying this T cell receptor beta chain was detected only a few times. The CDR3 regions of TCR beta were amplified from RNA transcripts. A first-round RT-PCR of the TCR CDR3 used the HTBI primer set. TCRdb re-analysed the multiplex PCR reads in MiXCR, keeping a single row per CDR3 protein. The top ten hold under 9.5% of the sample, which has some 770,000 distinct CDR3 sequences, approximately 16% seen once. This sample was included in a study of T cells in Graves' hyperthyroidism and ophthalmopathy. For the study at large: Peripheral blood was obtained at initial diagnosis, preceding any treatment.

V shed 7 bases and J 6 bases; nucleotides not matched to a gene: 6. The CDR3 totals 12 residues. The V gene's germline CDR1 is SQVTM and CDR2 ANQGSEA. The study defined stable Graves' hyperthyroidism as no ophthalmopathy progression within 18 months. Those with hyperthyroidism were 18 to 65 years old, newly diagnosed, and ill for under 2 months. The rearrangement uses TRBV29-1 and TRBJ2-1, with 7 nucleotides matching TRBD1. The sample comprised blood. This sequence originates from a man aged 18 to 29 with Graves' hyperthyroidism. The CDR3 is CSAGTAPNEQFF. The CDR3, as DNA: TGCAGCGCCGGGACAGCCCCCAATGAGCAGTTCTTC.